Below, one T cell receptor (beta chain) is given with its context. Its antigen remains unknown. TCRdb fed the RT-PCR reads into MiXCR, producing one record per CDR3 protein. This table holds around 790,000 distinct CDR3 sequences, about 20% found once. The data are from a study of response to subunit inactivated influenza vaccine. General study findings and limits: Each seasonal flu vaccination may recruit only limited new T cells, authors suggested.

This specimen consisted of PBMCs from blood, obtained roughly 5 days after vaccination. The clonotype comes from a man between 50 and 59 years old who received an inactivated influenza vaccine.

CDR3 sequence reads: CATSRDRTSSKEQYF. DNA for the CDR3: TGTGCCACCAGCAGAGACAGGACTAGCTCGAAAGAGCAGTACTTC. The chain employs TRBV15 and TRBJ2-7; TRBD2 aligns across 8 bases. The CDR3 runs 15 residues. V dropped 0 bases and J dropped 7; count of bases not matched to a gene: 8. Germline V gene data show CDR1 as LNHNV and CDR2 as YYDKDF (reference sequence).